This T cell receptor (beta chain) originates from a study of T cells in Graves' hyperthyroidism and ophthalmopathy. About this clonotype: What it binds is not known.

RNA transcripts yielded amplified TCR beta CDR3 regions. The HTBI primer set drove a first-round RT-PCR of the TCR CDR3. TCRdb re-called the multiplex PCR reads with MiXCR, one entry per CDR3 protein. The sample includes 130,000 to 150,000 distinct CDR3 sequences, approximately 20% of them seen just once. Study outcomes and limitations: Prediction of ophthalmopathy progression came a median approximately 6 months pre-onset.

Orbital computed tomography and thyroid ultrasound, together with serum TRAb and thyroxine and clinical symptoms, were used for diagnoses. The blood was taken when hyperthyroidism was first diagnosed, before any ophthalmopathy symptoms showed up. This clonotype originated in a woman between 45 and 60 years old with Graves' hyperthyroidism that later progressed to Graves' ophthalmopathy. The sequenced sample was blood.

This chain's CDR3 is CASRTRNSPLHF. The DNA for the CDR3 is TGTGCCAGCAGGACTCGTAATTCACCCCTCCACTTT. The chain has TRBV6-1 and TRBJ1-6; no definite D call. The CDR3 covers 12 residues. V lost 6 bases and J 6 bases, leaving 6 bases between the germline ends. CDR1 is MNHNS, CDR2 SASEGT, per germline.